Shown below are 28 T cell receptor beta chains from a single sample sequenced in a study of blood T cell repertoires in COVID-19. The assay was immunoSEQ multiplex PCR, and TCRdb's table has in-frame clones only and misses some. The data hold 150,000 to 200,000 clones, with 80% to 90% observed a single time. Sequencing used peripheral blood. These receptors originate from a man younger than 35 who had recovered from COVID-19.

This clone was counted a few times. V and J are TRBV5-4 and TRBJ1-4; D perhaps matches TRBD1 (5 bases). Between the trimmed V and J ends, which lost 4 bases and 8 bases, there was a span of 18 bases. The CDR3 extends over 15 amino acids. The germline V gene encodes CDR1 SGHNT and CDR2 YYREEE (reference sequence). The CDR3 nucleotides are TGTGCCAGCAGCCCCGGGACTAGGGCAACCGAAAAACTGTTTTTT. Protein product: CASSPGTRATEKLFF. Full variable domain (outside the CDR3, taken from reference TRBV5-4 and TRBJ1-4): ETGVTQSPTHLIKTRGQQVTLRCSSQSGHNTVSWYQQALGQGPQFIFQYYREEENGRGNFPPRFSGLQFPNYSSELNVNALELDDSALYLCASSPGTRATEKLFFGSGTQLSVL.

The gene calls are TRBV19 and TRBJ2-7, with 7 nucleotides matching TRBD2. Germline lookup yields CDR1 LNHDA and CDR2 SQIVND (reference sequence). The CDR3 is made up of 13 amino acids. V dropped 5 bases and J dropped 3; count of bases not matched to a gene: 4. Written as DNA, the CDR3 is TGTGCCAGTAGTGGCGGGAGCGTCTACGAGCAGTACTTC. Translating gives CASSGGSVYEQYF.

The gene calls are TRBV12-3 or TRBV12-4 and TRBJ2-7, with D tentatively TRBD1 (6 bases). The V and J ends lost 5 bases and 12 bases respectively, with 20 bases between them. This CDR3 is 13 amino acids long. This CDR3 reads CASSPPSGVVSYF. DNA of the CDR3: TGTGCCAGCAGTCCCCCGTCAGGGGTCGTTTCGTACTTC.

This rearrangement joins TRBV9 to TRBJ1-2; no clear D. This CDR3 spans 10 amino acids. From germline, CDR1 is SGDLS and CDR2 YYNGEE. V lost 7 bases and J lost 8, with 9 bases in between. CDR3: CASRSVGYTF. The CDR3 DNA reads TGTGCCAGCCGATCGGTAGGCTACACCTTC.

The J gene is TRBJ2-7, the V gene TRBV19, with D possibly matching TRBD1 (5 bases). This CDR3 is built from 17 residues. Trimming removed 2 bases from V and 2 bases from J, with 19 bases in between. Germline lookup yields CDR1 LNHDA and CDR2 SQIVND (reference sequence). The CDR3 DNA reads as TGTGCCAGTAGTATAAATCAGACAGCCGCCGGAACCTACGAGCAGTACTTC. This translates into CASSINQTAAGTYEQYF.

The gene calls are TRBV27 and TRBJ2-1, with D unclear. V dropped 3 bases and J dropped 0 bases, with 6 bases sitting between them. Germline loops: CDR1 MNHEY, CDR2 SMNVEV (reference sequence). The CDR3 length is 14 residues. The CDR3 DNA sequence: TGTGCCAGCAGTTTTACAGACTCCTACAATGAGCAGTTCTTC. Protein sequence: CASSFTDSYNEQFF.

This chain joins TRBV7-9 and TRBJ2-3; 10 nucleotides match TRBD1. CDR3 length equals 14 residues. With 5 bases clipped from V and 4 bases from J, the junction kept 3 bases outside the gene matches. Germline loops: CDR1 SEHNR, CDR2 FQNEAQ (reference sequence). The CDR3 nucleotides are TGTGCCAGCAGCCCGGGACAGGGGCCAGATACGCAGTATTTT. Translating gives CASSPGQGPDTQYF.

This clone was counted once. Other DNA sequences of this sample code for an identical CDR3. The V gene is TRBV27, the J gene TRBJ2-7, with D tentatively TRBD1 (6 bases). Trimming left V 3 bases short and J 2 bases short, with 8 bases between. The CDR3 is made up of 13 amino acids. Per the germline V gene, CDR1 is MNHEY and CDR2 is SMNVEV (reference sequence). In DNA form, the CDR3 reads TGTGCCAGCAGTTTGACAGGAGCCTACGAGCAGTACTTC. Its translation is CASSLTGAYEQYF.

This chain connects TRBV7-8 to TRBJ1-5, with 7 positions matching TRBD1. Per the germline V gene, CDR1 is SGHVS and CDR2 is FQNEAQ. The CDR3 is made up of 16 amino acids. Germline trimming cut 4 bases from V and 2 bases from J; bases unmatched to any gene: 8. The CDR3 DNA is TGTGCCAGCAGCTCACCACAGGGGAAGGGCAATCAGCCCCAGCATTTT. Its translation: CASSSPQGKGNQPQHF.

The V gene is TRBV24-1, the J gene TRBJ2-1, with 9 positions matching TRBD2. V dropped 4 bases and J dropped 4; count of bases not matched to a gene: 10. The CDR3 is 17 residues long. CDR1 is KGHDR and CDR2 is SFDVKD in the germline V gene. CDR3 DNA: TGTGCCACCAGTGAGTTGGTTGAGACTAGCGGATACAATGAGCAGTTCTTC. It yields the protein CATSELVETSGYNEQFF.

The genes are TRBV27 and TRBJ2-7, with TRBD2 matching over 13 bases. Trimming cost V 4 bases and J 9 bases; bases outside gene matches: 9. Germline-derived CDR1 and CDR2 are MNHEY and SMNVEV (reference sequence). This CDR3 region has 15 residues. The CDR3 reads CASSSGLAGAPGQYF. DNA for the CDR3: TGTGCCAGCAGTTCTGGACTAGCGGGGGCCCCCGGGCAGTACTTC.

This clone was detected once. The CDR3 nucleotides read TGTGCCATCCAAACGGGACAGAACAATGAGCAGTTCTTC. This encodes CAIQTGQNNEQFF. The V call is TRBV10-3, the J call TRBJ2-1; 7 positions match TRBD1. V lost 8 bases, J lost 5 bases, and 6 bases stayed unmatched. This CDR3 has 13 amino acids. CDR1 and CDR2 (germline): ENHRY, SYGVKD.

The gene calls are TRBV24-1 and TRBJ2-3; D is uncertain. V was clipped by 1 base and J by 1 base, with 8 bases between them. Germline V gene data show CDR1 as KGHDR and CDR2 as SFDVKD. This CDR3 spans 15 amino acids. CDR3 sequence (DNA): TGTGCCACCAGTGATTTTGCGGCAGGCACAGATACGCAGTATTTT. Protein product: CATSDFAAGTDTQYF.

This clone was counted once. The chain recombines TRBV5-1 with TRBJ1-1, with unresolved D. CDR1 and CDR2 (germline): SGHRS, YFSETQ. Trimming left V 0 bases short and J 4 bases short, with 13 bases between. The CDR3 runs 15 residues. CDR3 protein: CASSLGEALGTEAFF. The CDR3, as DNA: TGCGCCAGCAGCTTGGGGGAGGCGCTCGGCACTGAAGCTTTCTTT.

The chain links TRBV18 to TRBJ2-7; TRBD2 matches at 8 bases. This CDR3 comprises 16 residues. Germline V lookup: CDR1 KGHSH, CDR2 LQKENI. V gave up 1 base and J gave up 6 bases; unmatched junction bases: 11. The CDR3 loop reads CASSPLVGAGEREQYF. CDR3 bases: TGTGCCAGCTCACCACTTGTAGGAGCGGGAGAACGCGAGCAGTACTTC.

The chain links TRBV7-9 to TRBJ2-2; maybe TRBD2 (6 bases). Looked up from germline, CDR1 is SEHNR and CDR2 is FQNEAQ (reference sequence). The CDR3 spans 17 residues. Trimming took 1 base from V and 4 from J, leaving 16 bases between them. The CDR3, as DNA: TGTGCCAGCAGCTTAGGTCTCGTGGGAGCGGGCACCGGGGAGCTGTTTTTT. Amino acids: CASSLGLVGAGTGELFF.

This chain connects TRBV18 to TRBJ2-4; 7 bases line up with TRBD1. Germline-derived CDR1 and CDR2 are KGHSH and LQKENI. V lost 2 bases, J lost 0 bases, and 4 bases stayed unmatched. The CDR3 totals 16 residues. CDR3 nucleotides: TGTGCCAGCTCACCAAGGGACAGCCTAGCCAAAAACATTCAGTACTTC. Translating it yields CASSPRDSLAKNIQYF.

The genes are TRBV6-2 or TRBV6-3 and TRBJ2-5; 11 bases agree with TRBD2. Germline lookup yields CDR1 MNHEY and CDR2 SVGEGT. V dropped 0 bases and J dropped 5; count of bases not matched to a gene: 8. This CDR3 has 17 residues. DNA of the CDR3: TGTGCCAGCAGTTACTCTTGGGGACTAGCGGAAAAGGAGACCCAGTACTTC. Its protein is CASSYSWGLAEKETQYF.

The V call is TRBV9, the J call TRBJ1-4; 9 positions match TRBD1. Germline trimming cut 3 bases from V and 6 bases from J; bases unmatched to any gene: 12. This CDR3 has 17 amino acids. Looked up from germline, CDR1 is SGDLS and CDR2 is YYNGEE. For the CDR3, the DNA is TGTGCCAGCAGCGCCCGCCCCGGGACAGGGAGCGATGAAAAACTGTTTTTT. Encoded protein: CASSARPGTGSDEKLFF.

This chain uses TRBV9 with TRBJ2-1; D may be TRBD2 (5 bases). CDR3 length: 16 amino acids. V gave up 0 bases and J gave up 4 bases, with 14 bases separating them. Germline CDR1 is SGDLS and CDR2 is YYNGEE. CDR3 DNA: TGTGCCAGCAGCGTAGAACCCTCCAGGAGGTACAATGAGCAGTTCTTC. The encoded protein is CASSVEPSRRYNEQFF.

This chain links TRBV2 with TRBJ2-3; perhaps TRBD2 as D (5 bases). The V and J ends lost 7 bases and 1 base respectively, with 9 bases between them. Germline CDR1 and CDR2: SNHLY and FYNNEI. The CDR3 contains 13 residues. The CDR3 protein is CASKRDGTDTQYF. The CDR3 nucleotides are TGTGCCAGCAAACGGGATGGCACAGATACGCAGTATTTT. The full variable domain, with the rest looked up from reference TRBV2 and TRBJ2-3, is EPEVTQTPSHQVTQMGQEVILRCVPISNHLYFYWYRQILGQKVEFLVSFYNNEISEKSEIFDDQFSVERPDGSNFTLKIRSTKLEDSAMYFCASKRDGTDTQYFGPGTRLTVL.

The chain combines TRBV11-2 with TRBJ1-1; possible D gene TRBD1, 6 bases. The V gene lost 5 bases and the J gene lost 1 base, with 11 bases spanning the gap. The CDR3 is 14 amino acids. Germline V gene lookup returns CDR1 SGHAT and CDR2 FQNNGV. CDR3: CASSRNRENTEAFF. In DNA form, the CDR3 reads TGTGCCAGCAGCCGAAACAGGGAGAACACTGAAGCTTTCTTT.

The chain joins TRBV7-9 to TRBJ2-7, with 8 bases that match TRBD2. This CDR3 is built from 16 residues. The V gene's germline CDR1 is SEHNR and CDR2 FQNEAQ (reference sequence). V lost 5 bases and J lost 1; bases outside the gene matches: 10. The CDR3 protein is CASSQKLTSGSYEQYF. The CDR3 DNA reads as TGTGCCAGCAGCCAAAAATTAACTAGCGGATCCTACGAGCAGTACTTC.

The chain links TRBV6-5 to TRBJ1-2; 7 bases line up with TRBD1. Trimming cost V 6 bases and J 8 bases; bases outside gene matches: 6. Germline-derived CDR1 and CDR2 are MNHEY and SVGAGI. The CDR3 length is 12 residues. In DNA form, the CDR3 reads TGTGCCAGCAGCCCGACAGGGAAAGGCTACACCTTC. Encoded protein: CASSPTGKGYTF.

The J gene is TRBJ1-4, the V gene TRBV3-1 (or the pseudogene TRBV3-2); D may be TRBD1 (5 bases). This CDR3 is built from 16 residues. CDR1 and CDR2 from the germline V gene are LGHDT and YNNKEL (reference sequence). The ends were cut back, 1 base at V and 3 bases at J, with 12 bases in the middle. CDR3 coding DNA: TGTGCCAGCAGCCAAGGGGCAGGGCACCCTAATGAAAAACTGTTTTTT. Its protein is CASSQGAGHPNEKLFF.

The chain employs TRBV15 and TRBJ2-5; 7 bases agree with TRBD1. Germline CDR1 and CDR2: LNHNV and YYDKDF (reference sequence). This CDR3 is 15 amino acids long. The V gene end was trimmed by 1 base and the J gene end by 6 bases; junction bases not matched to a gene: 8. The CDR3 loop is CATSRAGDRDKTQYF. In nucleotides, the CDR3 is TGTGCCACCAGCAGAGCAGGAGACAGGGATAAGACCCAGTACTTC.

CDR3 sequence reads: CATSDVDSGRHYNEQFF. The CDR3 bases are TGTGCCACCAGTGATGTGGATAGCGGGAGGCACTACAATGAGCAGTTCTTC. The rearrangement links TRBV24-1 to TRBJ2-1, with 10 bases fitting TRBD2. Germline V gene data show CDR1 as KGHDR and CDR2 as SFDVKD. V gave up 3 bases and J gave up 3 bases; unmatched junction bases: 7. The CDR3 runs 17 residues.

The chain combines TRBV29-1 with TRBJ2-1; weak D call: TRBD2 (6 bases). V lost 6 bases, J lost 8 bases, and 26 bases lay in between. This CDR3 has 16 residues. Germline CDR1 and CDR2: SQVTM and ANQGSEA. CDR3 amino acids: CSVSREPRRLRDEQFF. Written as DNA, the CDR3 is TGCAGCGTCAGCCGGGAGCCCCGACGGCTCAGGGATGAGCAGTTCTTC.